This T cell receptor (beta chain) was observed in a study of beta chain features in type 1 diabetes. At the level of the study: Sorted cells, about 98,000,000 in number, were examined across all samples. General study results and limits: Any PCR bias toward short templates would affect both groups alike. Among all four CD4+ subsets, Type 1 diabetes patients had TCRB CDR3s that were moderately but significantly shorter. Compared to healthy donors, patients appeared to have naive, central memory and Treg TCRB repertoires that were more alike.

Expressed TCRB transcripts were sequenced after all isolated RNA was converted to cDNA. Profiling relied on immunoSEQ multiplex PCR, and the TCRdb table lists in-frame clones only, not all of them. The table shows under 300,000 clones, with approximately 25% occurring only once. This clone has a single count. No antigen is known for it. Trimming shortened V by 1 base and J by 0 bases, and 8 bases separated the two germline ends. There are 15 residues in the CDR3. In germline, CDR1 is PRHDT, CDR2 FYEKMQ (reference sequence). The chain combines TRBV13 with TRBJ2-3; D gene unclear. The source is a woman in her 30s with type 1 diabetes. Sequenced input: naive CD4+ T cells from blood. Here the CDR3 reads CASSLDGRSTDTQYF. In nucleotides, the CDR3 is TGTGCCAGCAGCTTAGACGGCAGGAGCACAGATACGCAGTATTTT.